Listed here are 27 T cell receptor beta chains from one sample, sequenced in a study of T cell responses to AZD1222 COVID-19 vaccine (dated by TCRdb to the early 2020s). The method was the immunoSEQ multiplex PCR assay. Imported from immuneACCESS, the table was reduced by TCRdb to in-frame sequences with V and J called. These copies leave out some clones; in studies compared against another copy, an unresolved V gene accounts for under half, and the cause of the remainder is not known. The sample profile shows about 150,000 clones; 89% of them were found once. The top ten constitute approximately 5.1% of the sample. The time point tag for this specimen amounts to: baseline before first vaccination. The sample consisted of peripheral blood, taken on day 0 of AZD1222 vaccination. All receptors derive from an adult in good health.

The CDR3 region is CASSFYGTSSSAEAFF. The CDR3 DNA is TGTGCCAGCAGCTTTTACGGGACATCATCGTCGGCTGAAGCTTTCTTT. The V and J genes are TRBV5-6 and TRBJ1-1; tentative D call: TRBD1 (6 bases). CDR1 and CDR2 from the germline V gene are SGHDT and YYEEEE. CDR3 length: 16 amino acids. Trimming pared 2 bases from V and 6 bases from J, leaving 20 bases between. Based on the CDR3 plus reference TRBV5-6 and TRBJ1-1, the full variable domain is DAGVTQSPTHLIKTRGQQVTLRCSPKSGHDTVSWYQQALGQGPQFIFQYYEEEERQRGNFPDRFSGHQFPNYSSELNVNALLLGDSALYLCASSFYGTSSSAEAFFGQGTRLTVV.

This chain joins TRBV27 and TRBJ1-2, with 7 positions matching TRBD1. After removal of 5 bases from V and 8 bases from J, the junction contained 8 bases not matched to a gene. The CDR3 contains 13 residues. Germline lookup yields CDR1 MNHEY and CDR2 SMNVEV (reference sequence). CDR3 bases: TGTGCCAGCAGTCTGAGACAGGGTGGAGGCTACACCTTC. Residues: CASSLRQGGGYTF.

The genes are TRBV7-8 and TRBJ2-1; 7 bases align to TRBD2. Germline V CDR1 and CDR2: SGHVS, FQNEAQ. The CDR3 is made up of 17 amino acids. V was pared by 5 bases and J by 4 bases, with 14 bases of the junction left unmatched. The CDR3 region has the DNA TGTGCCAGCAGCACCCGCCCCGCGGGGGTGGGATACAATGAGCAGTTCTTC. It translates to CASSTRPAGVGYNEQFF.

The gene calls are TRBV7-9 and TRBJ2-1, with unresolved D. This CDR3 region has 12 residues. From germline, CDR1 is SEHNR and CDR2 FQNEAQ (reference sequence). With 4 bases removed from V and 4 bases from J, the gap between germline ends came to 5 bases. CDR3: CASSSEYNEQFF. The CDR3 region has the DNA TGTGCCAGCAGCTCCGAGTACAATGAGCAGTTCTTC. The full variable domain, rest sourced from reference TRBV7-9 and TRBJ2-1, is DTGVSQNPRHKITKRGQNVTFRCDPISEHNRLYWYRQTLGQGPEFLTYFQNEAQLEKSRLLSDRFSAERPKGSFSTLEIQRTEQGDSAMYLCASSSEYNEQFFGPGTRLTVL.

This rearrangement joins TRBV6-5 to TRBJ1-1; no reliable D call. The CDR3 sequence is 15 residues long. Germline V gives CDR1 MNHEY, CDR2 SVGAGI. V lost 6 bases, J lost 4 bases, and 18 bases lay in between. This CDR3 is CASRTNEGWVTEAFF. The CDR3 nucleotides are TGTGCCAGCAGGACTAACGAGGGCTGGGTCACTGAAGCTTTCTTT.

This chain links TRBV4-1 with TRBJ1-3; D gene ambiguous. V was trimmed by 0 bases and J by 2 bases, leaving 8 bases between them. This CDR3 spans 15 amino acids. Germline assignment: CDR1 MGHRA and CDR2 YSYEKL. The CDR3 bases are TGCGCCAGCAGCCAAGAGAAAGGAGCTGGAAACACCATATATTTT. The encoded protein is CASSQEKGAGNTIYF.

This chain connects TRBV11-2 to TRBJ1-4, with 9 nucleotides matching TRBD1. This CDR3 comprises 15 residues. V dropped 2 bases and J dropped 7; count of bases not matched to a gene: 5. From germline, CDR1 is SGHAT and CDR2 FQNNGV. The CDR3 DNA reads TGTGCCAGCAGCTTACCCGGGACAGGGATTGAAAAACTGTTTTTT. It translates to CASSLPGTGIEKLFF. The full variable domain, completed using reference TRBV11-2 and TRBJ1-4, is EAGVAQSPRYKIIEKRQSVAFWCNPISGHATLYWYQQILGQGPKLLIQFQNNGVVDDSQLPKDRFSAERLKGVDSTLKIQPAKLEDSAVYLCASSLPGTGIEKLFFGSGTQLSVL.

This clone has only a few counts. CDR3 region: CASSLDRGNTEAFF. The CDR3 coding sequence is TGCGCCAGCAGCTTAGACAGGGGGAACACTGAAGCTTTCTTT. The J gene is TRBJ1-1, the V gene TRBV5-1, with TRBD1 matching 8 bases. The CDR3 runs to 14 residues. CDR1 is SGHRS and CDR2 is YFSETQ in the germline V gene. V lost 2 bases and J lost 1; bases outside the gene matches: 1.

The chain uses TRBV18 and TRBJ2-7, with 8 nucleotides matching TRBD2. Germline loops: CDR1 KGHSH, CDR2 LQKENI. The CDR3 sequence is 15 residues long. V shed 0 bases, J shed 8 bases, and the junction held 9 bases outside the gene matches. The DNA of the CDR3 is TGTGCCAGCTCACCACCGGCTAGCGGGTTCCTACAGCAGTACTTC. This codes for CASSPPASGFLQQYF.

The V and J genes are TRBV5-6 and TRBJ1-2, with 9 bases matching TRBD1. CDR1 is SGHDT and CDR2 is YYEEEE in the germline V gene. There are 13 residues in the CDR3. Trimming cost V 1 base and J 8 bases; bases outside gene matches: 3. The CDR3 bases are TGTGCCAGCAGCTTGAGGGACAGGGCAGGCTACACCTTC. It is translated as CASSLRDRAGYTF.

This clone has a single count. CDR3 sequence: CASSKPGEAEQYF. CDR3 in DNA: TGTGCCAGCAGTAAACCTGGAGAAGCTGAGCAGTACTTC. The V gene is TRBV5-4, the J gene TRBJ2-7, with D unresolved. V lost 5 bases and J 7 bases, leaving 16 bases between the germline ends. Germline V gene sequence: CDR1 SGHNT, CDR2 YYREEE (reference sequence). There are 13 residues in the CDR3.

The chain has TRBV9 and TRBJ2-1; D is perhaps TRBD2 (8 bases). The V end was cut by 1 base, the J end by 14 bases, with 19 bases between. Per germline, CDR1 SGDLS and CDR2 YYNGEE. The CDR3 totals 14 residues. The CDR3 here is CASSVRTSGGGEFF. The CDR3 DNA reads as TGTGCCAGCAGCGTAAGAACTAGCGGAGGGGGCGAGTTCTTC.

The V gene is TRBV7-9, the J gene TRBJ2-2; weak D call: TRBD1 (6 bases). Germline V gene lookup returns CDR1 SEHNR and CDR2 FQNEAQ (reference sequence). V lost 8 bases, J lost 2 bases, and 9 bases lay in between. There are 13 residues in the CDR3. The CDR3 bases are TGTGCCAGCGAACAGGGCAACACCGGGGAGCTGTTTTTT. As protein: CASEQGNTGELFF. The complete variable domain, with remaining parts taken from reference TRBV7-9 and TRBJ2-2, reads DTGVSQNPRHKITKRGQNVTFRCDPISEHNRLYWYRQTLGQGPEFLTYFQNEAQLEKSRLLSDRFSAERPKGSFSTLEIQRTEQGDSAMYLCASEQGNTGELFFGEGSRLTVL.

The rearrangement links TRBV27 to TRBJ1-6, with 8 bases matching TRBD1. Looked up from germline, CDR1 is MNHEY and CDR2 is SMNVEV (reference sequence). CDR3 length equals 15 residues. The junction had 4 bases not matched to a gene; V was cut back by 0 bases and J by 9 bases. CDR3: CASSLSGTGTSPLHF. The DNA of the CDR3 is TGTGCCAGCAGTTTATCGGGGACAGGCACTTCACCCCTCCACTTT.

The rearrangement links TRBV9 to TRBJ1-1; possibly TRBD1 for D (5 bases). This CDR3 spans 13 amino acids. Looked up from germline, CDR1 is SGDLS and CDR2 is YYNGEE. Trimming removed 3 bases from V and 3 bases from J, with 9 bases in between. The CDR3 is CASSADSYTEAFF. The CDR3 region has the DNA TGTGCCAGCAGCGCAGACAGTTACACTGAAGCTTTCTTT. Full variable domain (outside the CDR3, taken from reference TRBV9 and TRBJ1-1): DSGVTQTPKHLITATGQRVTLRCSPRSGDLSVYWYQQSLDQGLQFLIQYYNGEERAKGNILERFSAQQFPDLHSELNLSSLELGDSALYFCASSADSYTEAFFGQGTRLTVV.

The chain employs TRBV25-1 and TRBJ1-5; 9 nucleotides agree with TRBD1. CDR1 is MGHDK, CDR2 SYGVNS, per germline. The ends lost 3 bases at V and 6 bases at J; junction bases unmatched: 3. The CDR3 is made up of 14 amino acids. CDR3 residues: CASSDTGGGQPQHF. The CDR3 bases are TGTGCCAGCAGTGATACAGGGGGCGGTCAGCCCCAGCATTTT.

The chain carries TRBV27 and TRBJ2-1; D not resolved. This CDR3 has 12 amino acids. From germline, CDR1 is MNHEY and CDR2 SMNVEV (reference sequence). V lost 4 bases to trimming and J lost 4 bases, with 5 bases between them. The DNA of the CDR3 is TGTGCCAGCAGTTCGCGATACAATGAGCAGTTCTTC. As protein: CASSSRYNEQFF.

The rearrangement joins TRBV20-1 to TRBJ2-7; the D is unclear. The V and J ends lost 3 bases and 3 bases respectively, with 6 bases between them. Germline V gives CDR1 DFQATT, CDR2 SNEGSKA (reference sequence). The length of the CDR3 is 11 residues. The CDR3 sequence is CSARVLYEQYF. The CDR3 nucleotides read TGCAGTGCTAGGGTCCTCTACGAGCAGTACTTC.

This sequence joins TRBV30 and TRBJ1-1; D uncertain. In germline, CDR1 is GTSNPN, CDR2 SVGIG (reference sequence). This CDR3 contains 12 residues. V lost 1 base and J 10 bases, leaving 13 bases between the germline ends. CDR3 residues: CAWSGQSAVAFF. In DNA form, the CDR3 reads TGTGCCTGGAGTGGTCAGAGCGCCGTAGCTTTCTTT.

This rearrangement joins TRBV7-9 to TRBJ2-1; 7 bases fit TRBD2. This CDR3 region has 17 residues. The V segment lost 1 base and the J segment 4 bases; nucleotides outside the gene matches: 10. Germline loops: CDR1 SEHNR, CDR2 FQNEAQ (reference sequence). The CDR3: CASSLEPAGVEYNEQFF. The CDR3 region has the DNA TGTGCCAGCAGCTTAGAGCCGGCGGGAGTGGAATACAATGAGCAGTTCTTC.

V gene TRBV18 combines with J gene TRBJ2-5; D is unresolved. This CDR3 has 13 residues. V was clipped by 0 bases and J by 5 bases, with 7 bases between them. Per the germline V gene, CDR1 is KGHSH and CDR2 is LQKENI. In nucleotides, the CDR3 is TGTGCCAGCTCACCACCGGGTTATGAGACCCAGTACTTC. Encoded protein: CASSPPGYETQYF.

J is TRBJ2-1 and V is TRBV23-1, with D tentatively TRBD1 (6 bases). TRBV23-1 is annotated as an ORF whose role is uncertain. V dropped 0 bases and J dropped 3 bases, with 18 bases sitting between them. The CDR3 is 18 residues long. The CDR3 region is CASSQSAGGTPFYNEQFF. Written as DNA, the CDR3 is TGCGCCAGCAGTCAATCTGCGGGTGGGACACCCTTCTACAATGAGCAGTTCTTC.

V usage is TRBV7-2 and J usage is TRBJ1-1; D is unresolved. Deletions cut 5 bases from V and 2 bases from J, with 12 bases between. Looked up from germline, CDR1 is SGHTA and CDR2 is FQGNSA. This CDR3 spans 14 amino acids. The CDR3 spells CASSPVPGNTEAFF. CDR3 sequence (DNA): TGTGCCAGCAGCCCGGTACCAGGTAACACTGAAGCTTTCTTT.

The genes are TRBV5-6 and TRBJ1-2; 10 positions match TRBD1. This CDR3 comprises 14 residues. The J segment lost 3 bases and the V segment lost 4 bases, leaving 3 bases of the junction unmatched. Germline values: CDR1 SGHDT, CDR2 YYEEEE. CDR3 sequence: CASSKTGGDYGYTF. In nucleotides, the CDR3 is TGTGCCAGCAGCAAGACAGGGGGCGACTATGGCTACACCTTC.

This chain joins TRBV6-5 and TRBJ2-3; D ambiguous. Germline values: CDR1 MNHEY, CDR2 SVGAGI. The CDR3 is 14 residues long. The V gene lost 7 bases and the J gene lost 2 bases, with 13 bases spanning the gap. CDR3 loop: CASTPPQDTDTQYF. CDR3 DNA sequence: TGTGCCAGCACCCCCCCGCAGGACACAGATACGCAGTATTTT.

This rearrangement joins TRBV7-3 to TRBJ2-1; TRBD2 aligns across 8 bases. The germline gives CDR1 SGHTA, CDR2 FQGTGA. J was trimmed by 7 bases and V by 5 bases; bases with no gene match: 10. The CDR3 runs 15 residues. CDR3 residues: CASSQTGTSLNEQFF. The CDR3 nucleotides are TGTGCCAGCAGCCAGACCGGGACTAGTTTGAATGAGCAGTTCTTC.

This chain links TRBV28 with TRBJ1-4, with D uncertain. V was trimmed by 3 bases and J by 5 bases, leaving 10 bases between them. The V gene's germline CDR1 is MDHEN and CDR2 SYDVKM. CDR3 length equals 14 residues. The CDR3 sequence: CASSLRPVNEKLFF. The CDR3 DNA is TGTGCCAGCAGTTTGCGGCCAGTAAATGAAAAACTGTTTTTT.